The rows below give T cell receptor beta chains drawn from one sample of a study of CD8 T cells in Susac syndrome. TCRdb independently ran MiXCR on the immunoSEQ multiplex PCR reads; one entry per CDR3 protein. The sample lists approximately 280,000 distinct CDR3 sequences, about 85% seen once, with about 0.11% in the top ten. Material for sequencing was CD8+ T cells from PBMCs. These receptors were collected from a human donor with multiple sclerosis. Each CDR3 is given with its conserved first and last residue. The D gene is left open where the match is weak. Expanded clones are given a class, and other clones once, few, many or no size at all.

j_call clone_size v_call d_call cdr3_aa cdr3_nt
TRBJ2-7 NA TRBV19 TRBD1 CASSGTDYEQYF TGTGCCAGTAGTGGGACAGACTACGAGCAGTACTTC
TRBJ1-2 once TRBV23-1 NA CASSQSIEGQLLANYGYTF TGCGCCAGCAGTCAATCGATTGAGGGGCAACTACTTGCTAACTATGGCTACACCTTC
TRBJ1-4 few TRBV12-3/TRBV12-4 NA CASSLNGLNGKLFF TGTGCCAGCAGTTTGAACGGATTAAATGGAAAACTGTTTTTT
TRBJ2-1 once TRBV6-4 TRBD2 CASSDTSGAYNEQFF TGTGCCAGCAGTGACACTAGCGGAGCGTACAATGAGCAGTTCTTC
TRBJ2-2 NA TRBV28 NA CASQTVRENTGELFF TGTGCCAGCCAAACGGTTCGGGAGAACACCGGGGAGCTGTTTTTT
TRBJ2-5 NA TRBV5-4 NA CASSHPSSEETQYF TGTGCCAGCAGCCACCCCTCAAGTGAAGAGACCCAGTACTTC
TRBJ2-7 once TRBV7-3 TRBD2 CASSQERELSYEQYF TGTGCCAGCAGCCAAGAGCGGGAGTTGTCCTACGAGCAGTACTTC
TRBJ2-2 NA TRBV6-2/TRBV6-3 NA CASSYSGPPGELFF TGTGCCAGCAGTTACTCGGGTCCCCCCGGGGAGCTGTTTTTT
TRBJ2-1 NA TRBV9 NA CASSVLASDGYYNEQFF TGTGCCAGCAGCGTATTGGCCAGTGACGGCTACTACAATGAGCAGTTCTTC
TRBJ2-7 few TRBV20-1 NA CSARGLSSYEQYF TGCAGTGCTAGGGGACTGAGCTCCTACGAGCAGTACTTC
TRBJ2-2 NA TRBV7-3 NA CASSGRVGELFF TGTGCCAGCAGCGGTAGGGTGGGGGAGCTGTTTTTT
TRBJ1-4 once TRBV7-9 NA CASSLRQDEKLFF TGTGCCAGCAGCCTCAGACAGGATGAAAAACTGTTTTTT
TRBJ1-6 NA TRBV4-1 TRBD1 CASSQVGTGLSPLHF TGCGCCAGCAGCCAAGTTGGGACAGGGTTATCACCCCTCCACTTT
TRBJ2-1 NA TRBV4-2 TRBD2 CASSPEVAGEREQFF TGTGCCAGCAGCCCGGAGGTCGCGGGAGAACGTGAGCAGTTCTTC
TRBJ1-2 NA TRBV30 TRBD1 CAWSAPRDRGNLYGYTF TGTGCCTGGAGTGCCCCCCGGGACAGGGGAAATCTCTATGGCTACACCTTC
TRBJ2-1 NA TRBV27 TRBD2 CASRLASSYNEQFF TGTGCCAGTCGACTAGCGTCCTCCTACAATGAGCAGTTCTTC
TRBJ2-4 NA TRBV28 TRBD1 CASSSGTGLDIQYF TGTGCCAGCAGCTCCGGGACAGGGCTTGACATTCAGTACTTC
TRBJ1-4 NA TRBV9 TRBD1 CASSVERDRRETNEKLFF TGTGCCAGCAGCGTAGAGAGGGACAGGCGGGAGACTAATGAAAAACTGTTTTTT
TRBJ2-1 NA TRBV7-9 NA CASSWGRMVPYNEQFF TGTGCCAGCAGCTGGGGACGGATGGTTCCCTACAATGAGCAGTTCTTC
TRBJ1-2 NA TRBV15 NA CATSREREFGGYTF TGTGCCACCAGCAGAGAAAGGGAATTCGGGGGCTACACCTTC
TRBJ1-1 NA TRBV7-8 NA CASSPPGLTEAFF TGTGCCAGCAGCCCCCCAGGGCTAACTGAAGCTTTCTTT
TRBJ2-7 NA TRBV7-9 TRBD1 CASSGGPGQGDYEQYF TGTGCCAGCAGCGGGGGGCCGGGACAGGGCGACTACGAGCAGTACTTC
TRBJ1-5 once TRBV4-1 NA CASSHTVGSNQPQHF TGCGCCAGCAGCCACACCGTCGGGAGCAATCAGCCCCAGCATTTT
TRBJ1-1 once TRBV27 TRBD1 CASSSIQGKRTEAFF TGTGCCAGCAGTTCGATACAGGGGAAACGAACTGAAGCTTTCTTT
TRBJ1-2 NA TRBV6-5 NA CASSSTRVPNYGYTF TGTGCCAGCAGTTCAACCAGGGTTCCCAACTATGGCTACACCTTC
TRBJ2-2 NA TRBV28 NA CASSLTGNAGELFF TGTGCCAGCAGTTTAACCGGGAACGCCGGGGAGCTGTTTTTT
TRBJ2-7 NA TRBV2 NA CASSDFVRGRGGEQYF TGTGCCAGCAGTGACTTTGTAAGGGGCAGGGGAGGCGAGCAGTACTTC
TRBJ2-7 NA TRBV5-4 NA CASSFGSGVVQYF TGTGCCAGCAGCTTTGGATCGGGGGTTGTGCAGTACTTC
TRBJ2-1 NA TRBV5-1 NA CASKPGGGSYNEQFF TGCGCCAGCAAACCGGGCGGAGGCTCCTACAATGAGCAGTTCTTC
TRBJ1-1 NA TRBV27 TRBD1 CASSSGRDRAEAFF TGTGCCAGCAGTTCTGGACGGGACAGGGCGGAAGCTTTCTTT
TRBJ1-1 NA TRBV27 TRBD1 CASQGQGLLGEAFF TGTGCCAGCCAGGGACAGGGTCTTCTTGGTGAAGCTTTCTTT
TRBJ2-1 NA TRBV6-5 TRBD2 CASSYEGGRPYNEQFF TGTGCCAGCAGTTATGAGGGCGGGAGGCCTTACAATGAGCAGTTCTTC
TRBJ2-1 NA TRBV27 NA CASSLEYSSSYNEQFF TGTGCCAGCAGTTTAGAATACTCGAGCTCCTACAATGAGCAGTTCTTC
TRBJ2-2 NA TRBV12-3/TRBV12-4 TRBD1 CASSWFVTGGFTGELFF TGTGCCAGCAGTTGGTTCGTGACAGGGGGTTTTACCGGGGAGCTGTTTTTT
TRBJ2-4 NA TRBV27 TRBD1 CASSQRTGYSKNIQYF TGTGCCAGCAGTCAACGGACAGGGTATTCCAAAAACATTCAGTACTTC
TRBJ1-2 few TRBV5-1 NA CASSAGGGAYGYTF TGCGCCAGCAGTGCTGGCGGTGGGGCATATGGCTACACCTTC
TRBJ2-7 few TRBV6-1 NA CASSNHRRQSYEQYF TGTGCCAGCAGCAACCACAGGCGTCAATCCTACGAGCAGTACTTC
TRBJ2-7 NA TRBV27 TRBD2 CASSRQLAGPTYEQYF TGTGCCAGCAGCCGCCAACTAGCGGGACCGACCTACGAGCAGTACTTC
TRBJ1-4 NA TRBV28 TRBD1 CASSSLRGQTVATNEKLFF TGTGCCAGCAGTTCCCTACGGGGACAGACCGTTGCAACTAATGAAAAACTGTTTTTT
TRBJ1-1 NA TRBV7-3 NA CASSLKPGVAEAFF TGTGCCAGCAGCTTAAAGCCGGGAGTCGCTGAAGCTTTCTTT
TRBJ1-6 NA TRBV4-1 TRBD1 CASSPSGTGDHSPLHF TGCGCCAGCAGCCCGTCCGGGACAGGGGATCATTCACCCCTCCACTTT
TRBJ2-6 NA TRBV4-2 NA CASSQDIRGLTISGANVLTF TGTGCCAGCAGCCAAGATATTAGGGGACTCACGATCTCTGGGGCCAACGTCCTGACTTTC
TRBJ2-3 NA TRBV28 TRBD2 CASRLAGGRADTQYF TGTGCCAGCAGACTAGCGGGAGGGAGGGCAGATACGCAGTATTTT
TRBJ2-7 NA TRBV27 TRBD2 CASSLRTSGSLFHEQYF TGTGCCAGCAGTTTGCGAACTAGCGGGAGTTTATTCCACGAGCAGTACTTC
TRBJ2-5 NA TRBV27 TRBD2 CASSLLLGAGPETQYF TGTGCCAGCAGTCTCCTTTTGGGAGCGGGACCAGAGACCCAGTACTTC
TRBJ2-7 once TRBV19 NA CASSTTHAGAAYEQYF TGTGCCAGTAGTACCACCCATGCCGGGGCCGCCTACGAGCAGTACTTC
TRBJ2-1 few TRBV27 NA CASSPGVSYNEQFF TGTGCCAGCAGTCCGGGAGTCTCCTACAATGAGCAGTTCTTC
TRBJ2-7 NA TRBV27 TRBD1 CASSWGTGREQYF TGTGCCAGTAGTTGGGGGACAGGGCGCGAGCAGTACTTC
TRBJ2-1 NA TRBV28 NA CASSPMRRESNEQFF TGTGCCAGCAGTCCTATGAGAAGGGAATCCAATGAGCAGTTCTTC
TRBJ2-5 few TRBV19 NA CATTTSGTEQETQYF TGTGCCACTACCACCTCCGGGACTGAACAAGAGACCCAGTACTTC
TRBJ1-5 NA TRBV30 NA CAWSVRGVPNQPQHF TGTGCCTGGAGTGTACGGGGGGTCCCCAATCAGCCCCAGCATTTT
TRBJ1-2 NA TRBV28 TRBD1 CAHSDRRGPRYGYTF TGTGCCCACTCGGACAGGAGAGGGCCTCGTTATGGCTACACCTTC
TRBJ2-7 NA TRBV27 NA CASSPRGRQGHEQYF TGTGCCAGCAGTCCCCGCGGTAGGCAGGGACACGAGCAGTACTTC
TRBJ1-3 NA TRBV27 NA CASAGGNTIYF TGTGCCAGCGCAGGTGGAAACACCATATATTTT
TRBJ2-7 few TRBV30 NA CAWRGDSYEQYF TGTGCCTGGAGAGGTGACTCCTACGAGCAGTACTTC
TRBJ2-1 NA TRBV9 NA CASSARGSMFF TGTGCCAGCAGCGCCAGGGGTAGCATGTTCTTC
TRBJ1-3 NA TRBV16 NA CASSQSVAGKGNTIYF TGTGCCAGCAGCCAATCGGTGGCAGGGAAAGGAAACACCATATATTTT
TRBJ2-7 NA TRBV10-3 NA CAISESSGISYEQYF TGTGCCATCAGTGAGTCGTCCGGGATCTCCTACGAGCAGTACTTC
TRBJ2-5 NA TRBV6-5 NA CASSYKGVIGETQYF TGTGCCAGCAGTTACAAGGGAGTGATAGGAGAGACCCAGTACTTC